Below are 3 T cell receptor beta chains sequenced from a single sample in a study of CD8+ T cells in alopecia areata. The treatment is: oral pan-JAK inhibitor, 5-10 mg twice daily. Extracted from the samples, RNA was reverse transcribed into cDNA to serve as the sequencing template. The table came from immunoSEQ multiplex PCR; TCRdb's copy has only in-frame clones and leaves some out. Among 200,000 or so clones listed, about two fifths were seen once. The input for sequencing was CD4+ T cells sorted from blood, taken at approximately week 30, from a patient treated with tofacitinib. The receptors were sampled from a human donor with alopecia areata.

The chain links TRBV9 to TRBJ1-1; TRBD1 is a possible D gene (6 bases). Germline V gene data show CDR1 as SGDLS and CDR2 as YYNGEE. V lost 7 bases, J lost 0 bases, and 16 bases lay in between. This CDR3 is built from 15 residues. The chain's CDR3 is CASDETGTMNTEAFF. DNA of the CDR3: TGTGCCAGCGACGAGACAGGCACTATGAACACTGAAGCTTTCTTT. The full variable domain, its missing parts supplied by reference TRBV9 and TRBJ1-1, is DSGVTQTPKHLITATGQRVTLRCSPRSGDLSVYWYQQSLDQGLQFLIQYYNGEERAKGNILERFSAQQFPDLHSELNLSSLELGDSALYFCASDETGTMNTEAFFGQGTRLTVV.

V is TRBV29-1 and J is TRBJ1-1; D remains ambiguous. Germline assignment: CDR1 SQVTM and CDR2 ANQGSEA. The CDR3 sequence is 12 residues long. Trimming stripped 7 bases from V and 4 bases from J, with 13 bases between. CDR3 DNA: TGCAGCGCTACCCCCTGGGGCACTGAAGCTTTCTTT. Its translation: CSATPWGTEAFF.

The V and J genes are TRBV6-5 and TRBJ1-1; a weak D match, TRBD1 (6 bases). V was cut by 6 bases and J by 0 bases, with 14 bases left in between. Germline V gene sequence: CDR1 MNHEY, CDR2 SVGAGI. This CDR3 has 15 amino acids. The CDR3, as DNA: TGTGCCAGCAGCCAACAGGGACTGCTGAACACTGAAGCTTTCTTT. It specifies CASSQQGLLNTEAFF.